A single count supports the clone carrying this T cell receptor (beta chain). This record comes from a study of blood T cell repertoires in COVID-19. Overall study: Samples taken during acute and convalescent COVID-19 were collected in the United States, Italy and Spain. In each case, the material was cDNA or gDNA derived from T cells, B-cell-depleted T cells, or PBMCs.

Measured with immunoSEQ multiplex PCR; TCRdb has only the in-frame clones, and not every one. Seen here are under 400,000 clones, 85% to 90% observed once, and the top ten hold 6.5% to 7%. The CDR3 covers 16 residues. V lost 7 bases, J lost 0 bases, and 13 bases lay in between. Germline V CDR1 and CDR2: MDHEN, SYDVKM. Sequencing was done on a sample of peripheral blood. This chain joins TRBV28 and TRBJ2-6; perhaps TRBD1 as D (5 bases). The receptor was derived from a man aged 18 to 30 with active or convalescent COVID-19. CDR3 in DNA: TGTGCCAGCATAGATGGTAGGGGCTCTGGGGCCAACGTCCTGACTTTC. Its protein product is CASIDGRGSGANVLTF.